A single T cell receptor (beta chain) is shown here with its context. This clone has more than one count but fewer than ten. Its recognized antigen is unknown. Per-nucleotide qualities are absent, and no much larger clonotype sits a single base away. CDR1 and CDR2 are drawn from the germline V gene (reference sequence): LNHDA, SQIVND. The CDR3, cysteine through phenylalanine, is 13 amino acids long. Only the CDR3 portion is preserved as DNA: 39 bases, with reading frame beginning at the first base. V is pruned by 8 bases and J by 14 bases, leaving 9 bases of the junction without a gene match. This sample is part of a study of blood T cell repertoires in COVID-19 (dated by TCRdb to the early 2020s). Study-wide context: Samples from collaborators originated in the United States, Italy and Spain and spanned both the acute and convalescent phases of COVID-19. The material from the prospective study consisted of cDNA or gDNA derived from T cells, B-cell-depleted T cells, or PBMCs. The dataset comprised deeply sampled blood TCRbeta repertoires from subjects exposed to, actively infected with, or recovered from COVID-19. The repertoires were released in a freely available public database meant as a resource for research on the immune response to SARS-CoV-2. Samples came from the ongoing ImmuneRACE study (first 160 participants) plus 1,254 subjects from 6 global collaborators. A de-identified subject ID, COVID-19 status, age in years and sex were almost always included in the sample metadata. HLA class I and class II types, where available, came from metadata supplied by the sample provider rather than from assay-based typing. What the research found in general, with its limitations: The amount of clinical and demographic metadata varied by source and participant and was provided uncurated.

One collaborating source in Seattle enrolled patients during active infection and followed them longitudinally through the course of disease. The collaborating institutions used their own protocols to collect whole blood in K2EDTA tubes. For TCRbeta analysis, collaborators shipped samples as frozen whole blood, isolated PBMCs, or DNA extracted from either of those sample types. TCRbeta CDR3 regions were amplified from genomic DNA by means of the immunoSEQ Assay, a bias-controlled multiplex PCR. Regarding the original processing steps: The number of nucleated cells in each sample was estimated from the amplification of reference gene primers within the assay. To quantify the absolute abundance of each unique TCRbeta CDR3 rearrangement, sequence reads were collapsed and filtered. Productive Simpson clonality was computed per sample as the square root of Simpson's diversity index over productive rearrangements. Sourced from immuneACCESS, this table was stored by TCRdb with only in-frame sequences that have V and J called. A share of the clones is absent; for the studies checked, an unresolved V gene accounts for under half, and the remainder has no known explanation. D and trimming come from the DNA, and the V and J calls and clone size come from that table. The sample table holds fewer than 300,000 clones, of which 90% to 95% were seen once. The ten largest clones represent roughly 2.3% of the sample.

Recombination joined TRBV19 with TRBJ1-6, with 10 central nucleotides matching TRBD1. The sample comprised peripheral blood. This clonotype originated in a woman aged 30 to 39 with COVID-19, enrolled during active disease. The DNA sequence is as follows: TGTGCCAGTTCGGACAGGGGGATGAGAACCCTCCACTTT. It translates as CASSDRGMRTLHF.